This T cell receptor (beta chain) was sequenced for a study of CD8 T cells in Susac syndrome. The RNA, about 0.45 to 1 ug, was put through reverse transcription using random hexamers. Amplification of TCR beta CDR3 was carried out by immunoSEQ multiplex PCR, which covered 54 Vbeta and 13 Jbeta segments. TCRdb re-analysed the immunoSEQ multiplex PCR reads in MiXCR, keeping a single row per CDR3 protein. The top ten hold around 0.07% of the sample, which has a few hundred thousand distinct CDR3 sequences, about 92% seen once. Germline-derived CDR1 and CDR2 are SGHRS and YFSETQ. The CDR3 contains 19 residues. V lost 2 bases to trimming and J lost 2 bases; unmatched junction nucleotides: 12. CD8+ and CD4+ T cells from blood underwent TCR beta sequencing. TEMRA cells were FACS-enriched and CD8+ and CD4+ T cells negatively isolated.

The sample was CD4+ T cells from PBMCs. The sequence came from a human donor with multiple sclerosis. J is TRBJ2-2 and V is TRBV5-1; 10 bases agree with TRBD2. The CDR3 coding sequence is TGCGCCAGCAGCTTTGGGAGCCAAAGACTAGCGGGTAACACCGGGGAGCTGTTTTTT. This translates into CASSFGSQRLAGNTGELFF.